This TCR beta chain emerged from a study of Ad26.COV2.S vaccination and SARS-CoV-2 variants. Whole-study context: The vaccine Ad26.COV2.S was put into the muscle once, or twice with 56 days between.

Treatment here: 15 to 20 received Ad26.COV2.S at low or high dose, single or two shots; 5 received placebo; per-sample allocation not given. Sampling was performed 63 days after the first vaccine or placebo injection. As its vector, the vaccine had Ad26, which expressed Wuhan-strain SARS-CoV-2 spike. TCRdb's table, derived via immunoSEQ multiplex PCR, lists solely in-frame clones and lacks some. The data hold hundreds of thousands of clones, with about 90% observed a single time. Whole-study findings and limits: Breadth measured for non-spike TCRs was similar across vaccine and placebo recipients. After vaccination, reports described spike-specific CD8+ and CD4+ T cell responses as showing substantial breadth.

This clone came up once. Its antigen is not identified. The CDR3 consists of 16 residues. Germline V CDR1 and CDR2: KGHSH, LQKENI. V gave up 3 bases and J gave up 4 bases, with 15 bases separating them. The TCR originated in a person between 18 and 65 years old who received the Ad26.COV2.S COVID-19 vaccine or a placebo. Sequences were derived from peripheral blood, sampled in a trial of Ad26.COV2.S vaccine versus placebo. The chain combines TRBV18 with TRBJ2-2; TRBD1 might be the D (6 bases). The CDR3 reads CASSPPAQGITGELFF. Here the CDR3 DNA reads TGTGCCAGCTCACCTCCGGCGCAGGGGATCACCGGGGAGCTGTTTTTT.